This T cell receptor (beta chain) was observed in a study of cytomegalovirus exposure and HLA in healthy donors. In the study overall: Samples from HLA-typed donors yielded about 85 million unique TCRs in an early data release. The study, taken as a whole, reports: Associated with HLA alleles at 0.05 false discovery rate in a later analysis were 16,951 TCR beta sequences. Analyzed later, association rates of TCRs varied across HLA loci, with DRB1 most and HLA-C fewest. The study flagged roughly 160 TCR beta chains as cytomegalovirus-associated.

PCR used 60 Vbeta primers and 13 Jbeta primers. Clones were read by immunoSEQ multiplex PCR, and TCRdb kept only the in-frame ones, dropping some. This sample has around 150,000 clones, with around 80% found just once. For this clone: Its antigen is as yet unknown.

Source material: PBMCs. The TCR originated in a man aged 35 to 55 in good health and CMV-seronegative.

The CDR3 region is CASSLGLGYEQYF. As DNA, the CDR3 is TGTGCCAGCAGCTTGGGTCTCGGGTACGAGCAGTACTTC. This sequence joins TRBV7-9 and TRBJ2-5; D unresolved. The DNA matches TRBJ2-7 better at its end, which makes the J call doubtful. This CDR3 region has 13 residues. Germline CDR1 SEHNR, CDR2 FQNEAQ (reference sequence).